This T cell receptor (beta chain) comes out of a study of cytomegalovirus exposure and HLA in healthy donors. The V end was cut by 3 bases, the J end by 10 bases, with 9 bases between. The CDR3 runs 10 residues. Germline CDR1 DFQATT, CDR2 SNEGSKA (reference sequence). Repertoires were generated with immunoSEQ multiplex PCR, while TCRdb's copy carries only in-frame clones and drops some. The sample shows about 120,000 clones, 80% to 90% of them seen only once. This TCR derives from a woman between 18 and 30 years old in good health and CMV-seronegative. V usage is TRBV20-1 and J usage is TRBJ1-1; unclear D gene. The sample taken for sequencing was PBMCs. This CDR3 reads CSASHGLAFF. The DNA of the CDR3 is TGCAGTGCTAGTCACGGTCTAGCTTTCTTT.